The T cell receptor beta chain under discussion was sequenced for a study of blood T cell repertoires in COVID-19. Study-wide background: Material from acute and convalescent COVID-19 was sourced from the United States, Italy and Spain.

Repertoires were generated with immunoSEQ multiplex PCR, while TCRdb's copy carries only in-frame clones and drops some. The sample holds 100,000 to 150,000 clones, 74% seen once. CDR3 length: 16 amino acids. The V gene's germline CDR1 is LGHNA and CDR2 YSLEER. Trimming took 2 bases from V and 7 from J, leaving 15 bases between them. In its sample, this clone was seen once. Sequenced input: peripheral blood. The V call is TRBV4-3, the J call TRBJ1-6; D is unclear. The sequence was collected from a man older than 75 with COVID-19, enrolled during active disease. CDR3 sequence: CASSQRWAAQNSPLHF. CDR3 nucleotides: TGCGCCAGCAGCCAAAGATGGGCAGCTCAGAATTCACCCCTCCACTTT.